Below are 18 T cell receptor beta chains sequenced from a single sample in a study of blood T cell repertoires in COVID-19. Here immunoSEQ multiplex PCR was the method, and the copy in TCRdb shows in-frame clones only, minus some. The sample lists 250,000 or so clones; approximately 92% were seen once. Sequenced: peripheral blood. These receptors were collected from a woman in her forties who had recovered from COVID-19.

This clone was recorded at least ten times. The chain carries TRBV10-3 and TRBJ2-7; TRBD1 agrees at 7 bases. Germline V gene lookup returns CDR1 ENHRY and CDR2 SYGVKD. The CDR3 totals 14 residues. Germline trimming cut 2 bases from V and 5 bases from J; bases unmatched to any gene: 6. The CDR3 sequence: CAISETGVAHEQYF. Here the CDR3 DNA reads TGTGCCATCAGTGAGACAGGGGTGGCCCACGAGCAGTACTTC.

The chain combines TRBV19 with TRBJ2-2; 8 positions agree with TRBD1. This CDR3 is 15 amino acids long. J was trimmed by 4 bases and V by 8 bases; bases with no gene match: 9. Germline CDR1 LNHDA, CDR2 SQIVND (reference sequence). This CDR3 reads CASGDRPTTTGELFF. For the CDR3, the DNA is TGTGCCAGTGGGGACAGGCCAACCACCACCGGGGAGCTGTTTTTT.

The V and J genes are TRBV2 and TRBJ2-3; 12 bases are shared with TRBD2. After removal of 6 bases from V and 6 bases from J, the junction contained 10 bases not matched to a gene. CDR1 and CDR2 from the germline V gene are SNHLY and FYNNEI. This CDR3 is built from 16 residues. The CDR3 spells CASSESSGRAFDTQYF. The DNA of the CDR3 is TGTGCCAGCAGCGAATCTAGCGGGAGGGCCTTTGATACGCAGTATTTT. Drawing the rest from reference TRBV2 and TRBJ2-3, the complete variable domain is EPEVTQTPSHQVTQMGQEVILRCVPISNHLYFYWYRQILGQKVEFLVSFYNNEISEKSEIFDDQFSVERPDGSNFTLKIRSTKLEDSAMYFCASSESSGRAFDTQYFGPGTRLTVL.

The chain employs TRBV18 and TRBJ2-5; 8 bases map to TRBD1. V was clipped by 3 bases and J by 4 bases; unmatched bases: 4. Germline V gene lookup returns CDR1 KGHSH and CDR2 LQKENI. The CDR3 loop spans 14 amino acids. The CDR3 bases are TGTGCCAGCTCACCTGGACAGGGAAGAGAGACCCAGTACTTC. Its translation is CASSPGQGRETQYF.

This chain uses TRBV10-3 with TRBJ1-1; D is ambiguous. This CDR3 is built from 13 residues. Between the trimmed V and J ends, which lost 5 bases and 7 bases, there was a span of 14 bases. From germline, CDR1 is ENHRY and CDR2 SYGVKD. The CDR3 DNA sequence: TGTGCCATCAGTTACCGGGAGGTTGGTGAAGCTTTCTTT. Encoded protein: CAISYREVGEAFF.

CDR3 protein: CASSLGTGGYQPQHF. The CDR3, as DNA: TGTGCCAGCAGTCTCGGGACAGGGGGTTATCAGCCCCAGCATTTT. The genes are TRBV6-5 and TRBJ1-5; TRBD1 aligns across 11 bases. V was clipped by 5 bases and J by 5 bases; unmatched bases: 5. Germline V gene sequence: CDR1 MNHEY, CDR2 SVGAGI. The CDR3 has 15 residues.

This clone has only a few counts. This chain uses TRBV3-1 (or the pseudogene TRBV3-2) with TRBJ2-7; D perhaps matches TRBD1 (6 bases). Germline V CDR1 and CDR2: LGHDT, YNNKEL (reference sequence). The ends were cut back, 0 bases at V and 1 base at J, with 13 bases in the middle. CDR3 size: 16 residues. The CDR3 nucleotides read TGTGCCAGCAGCCAAGAGGTAGACAGGCAATCCTACGAGCAGTACGTC. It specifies CASSQEVDRQSYEQYV.

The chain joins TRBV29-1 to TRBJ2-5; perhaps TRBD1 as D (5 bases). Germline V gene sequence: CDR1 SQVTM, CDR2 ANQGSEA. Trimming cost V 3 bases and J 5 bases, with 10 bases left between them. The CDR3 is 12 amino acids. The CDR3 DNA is TGCAGCGTTGAGAGGCAGGGTGAGACCCAGTACTTC. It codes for CSVERQGETQYF.

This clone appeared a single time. CDR3 bases: TGTGCCAGCAGCTTCCCCGAAGGTGGGGCGTCCCTAGAGCAGTACTTC. The encoded protein is CASSFPEGGASLEQYF. The chain has TRBV11-1 and TRBJ2-7; D might be TRBD1 (5 bases). The germline V gene has CDR1 SGHAT and CDR2 FQDESV (reference sequence). The CDR3 covers 16 residues. Trimming took 3 bases from V and 7 from J, leaving 22 bases between them.

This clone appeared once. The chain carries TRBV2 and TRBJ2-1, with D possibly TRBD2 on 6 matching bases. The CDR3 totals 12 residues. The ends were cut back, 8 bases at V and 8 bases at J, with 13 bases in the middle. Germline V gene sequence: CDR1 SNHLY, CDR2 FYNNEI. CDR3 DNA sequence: TGTGCCAGCCAGGAGGGTCTCGATGAGCAGTTCTTC. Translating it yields CASQEGLDEQFF.

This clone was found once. The CDR3 coding sequence is TGTGCCAGCAGCAGTCTGGGGGGACTACAAGAGACCCAGTACTTC. It yields the protein CASSSLGGLQETQYF. The gene calls are TRBV6-5 and TRBJ2-5; 7 bases are shared with TRBD2. Germline V gene lookup returns CDR1 MNHEY and CDR2 SVGAGI. This CDR3 has 15 residues. V shed 6 bases, J shed 2 bases, and the junction held 9 bases outside the gene matches.

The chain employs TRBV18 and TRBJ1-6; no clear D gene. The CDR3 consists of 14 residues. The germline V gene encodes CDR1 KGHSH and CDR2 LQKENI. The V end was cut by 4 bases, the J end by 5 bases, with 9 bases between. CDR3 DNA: TGTGCCAGCTCACAGGGAGTTGATAATTCACCCCTCCACTTT. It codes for CASSQGVDNSPLHF.

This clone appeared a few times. The CDR3 loop is CASSRTGDRDQPQHF. The CDR3 nucleotides are TGTGCCAGTAGTAGAACTGGGGACAGAGATCAGCCCCAGCATTTT. The chain has TRBV19 and TRBJ1-5, with 7 nucleotides matching TRBD1. The J segment lost 5 bases and the V segment lost 4 bases, leaving 8 bases of the junction unmatched. Germline V gene sequence: CDR1 LNHDA, CDR2 SQIVND (reference sequence). The CDR3 spans 15 residues. The variable domain in full, with the rest retrieved from reference TRBV19 and TRBJ1-5, is DGGITQSPKYLFRKEGQNVTLSCEQNLNHDAMYWYRQDPGQGLRLIYYSQIVNDFQKGDIAEGYSVSREKKESFPLTVTSAQKNPTAFYLCASSRTGDRDQPQHFGDGTRLSIL.

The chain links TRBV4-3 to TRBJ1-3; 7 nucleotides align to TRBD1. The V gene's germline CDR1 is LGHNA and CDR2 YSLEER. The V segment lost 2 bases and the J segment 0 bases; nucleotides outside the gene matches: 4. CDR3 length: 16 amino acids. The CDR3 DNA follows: TGCGCCAGCAGCCAAAAGACAGGGTCCTCTGGAAACACCATATATTTT. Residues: CASSQKTGSSGNTIYF.

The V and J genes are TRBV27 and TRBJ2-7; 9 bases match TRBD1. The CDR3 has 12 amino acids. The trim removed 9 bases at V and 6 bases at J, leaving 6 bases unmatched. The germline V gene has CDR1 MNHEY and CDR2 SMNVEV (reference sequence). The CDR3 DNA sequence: TGTGCCAGTTTGGACAGGGGACGCGAGCAGTACGTC. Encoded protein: CASLDRGREQYV.

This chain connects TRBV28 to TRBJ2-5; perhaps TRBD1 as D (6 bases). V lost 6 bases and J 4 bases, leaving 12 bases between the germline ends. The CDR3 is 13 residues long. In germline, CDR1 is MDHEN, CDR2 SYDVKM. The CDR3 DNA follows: TGTGCCAGCAGGCACCAGGGGAGAGAGACCCAGTACTTC. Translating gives CASRHQGRETQYF.

The CDR3 region is CASAGTDEKLFF. Written as DNA, the CDR3 is TGTGCCAGTGCCGGGACAGATGAAAAACTGTTTTTT. This chain links TRBV19 with TRBJ1-4, with 7 nucleotides matching TRBD1. Germline V CDR1 and CDR2: LNHDA, SQIVND (reference sequence). There are 12 residues in the CDR3. Trimming at V came to 8 bases and at J to 6 bases, leaving 3 bases not matched to a gene.

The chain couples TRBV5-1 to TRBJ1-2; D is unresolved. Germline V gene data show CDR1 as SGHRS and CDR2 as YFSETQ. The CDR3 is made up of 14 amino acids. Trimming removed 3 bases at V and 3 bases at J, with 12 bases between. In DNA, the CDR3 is TGCGCCAGCAGCTCCACAGCAACACACTATGGCTACACCTTC. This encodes CASSSTATHYGYTF. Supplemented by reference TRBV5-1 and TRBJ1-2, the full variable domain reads KAGVTQTPRYLIKTRGQQVTLSCSPISGHRSVSWYQQTPGQGLQFLFEYFSETQRNKGNFPGRFSGRQFSNSRSEMNVSTLELGDSALYLCASSSTATHYGYTFGSGTRLTVV.